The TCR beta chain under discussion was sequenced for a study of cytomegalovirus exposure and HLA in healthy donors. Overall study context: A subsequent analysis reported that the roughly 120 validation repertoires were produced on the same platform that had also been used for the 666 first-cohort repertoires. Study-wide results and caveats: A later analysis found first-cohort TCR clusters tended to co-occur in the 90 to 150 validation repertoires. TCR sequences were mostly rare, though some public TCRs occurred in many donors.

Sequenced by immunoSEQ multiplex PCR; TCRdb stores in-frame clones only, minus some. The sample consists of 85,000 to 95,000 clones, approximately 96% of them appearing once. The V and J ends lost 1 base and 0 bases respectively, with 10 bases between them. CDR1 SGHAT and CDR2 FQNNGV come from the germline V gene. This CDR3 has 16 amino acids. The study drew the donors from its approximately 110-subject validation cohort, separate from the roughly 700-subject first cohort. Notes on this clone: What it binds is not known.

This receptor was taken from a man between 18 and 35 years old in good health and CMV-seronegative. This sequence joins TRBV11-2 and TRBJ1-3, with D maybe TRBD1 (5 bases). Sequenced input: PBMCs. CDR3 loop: CASSLAFRGSGNTIYF. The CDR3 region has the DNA TGTGCCAGCAGCTTAGCATTTAGGGGCTCTGGAAACACCATATATTTT.